Listed below are T cell receptor beta chains from one sample, sequenced in a study of T cell repertoires in cytomegalovirus infection. TCRdb recomputed calls from the reads with MiXCR, one row per CDR3 protein. This sample has 450,000 to 600,000 distinct CDR3 sequences, with approximately 10% found just once. The sequenced sample was PBMCs. The receptors derive from a human donor in good health (CMV status not recorded). Some clones in this sample may be carry-over from other donors' samples. The CDR3 runs from the conserved cysteine through the conserved F or W. Each record gives: clone size, V gene, CDR3 length, D gene, J gene, CDR3 protein, CDR3 DNA. The D gene is left open where the match is weak. Size tells how often a clone was seen (once, few, many) or the class of an expanded clone, and some rows leave it out.

clone_size: many
v_call: TRBV28
cdr3_length: 16
d_call: .
j_call: TRBJ2-1
cdr3_aa: CASSTPAAENYNEQFF
cdr3_nt: TGTGCCAGCAGCACTCCCGCAGCGGAAAATTACAATGAGCAGTTCTTC

clone_size: many
v_call: TRBV6-1
cdr3_length: 12
d_call: .
j_call: TRBJ1-5
cdr3_aa: CASSVMLQPQHF
cdr3_nt: TGTGCCAGCAGTGTTATGCTTCAGCCCCAGCATTTT

clone_size: many
v_call: TRBV10-3
cdr3_length: 13
d_call: .
j_call: TRBJ1-1
cdr3_aa: CAISEKGDTEAFF
cdr3_nt: TGTGCCATCAGTGAAAAGGGAGACACTGAAGCTTTCTTT

clone_size: many
v_call: TRBV23-1
cdr3_length: 17
d_call: .
j_call: TRBJ1-5
cdr3_aa: CASSQSPYRDGNQPQHF
cdr3_nt: TGCGCCAGCAGTCAATCGCCCTACAGGGATGGCAATCAGCCCCAGCATTTT

clone_size: many
v_call: TRBV7-3
cdr3_length: 19
d_call: .
j_call: TRBJ1-5
cdr3_aa: CASSPPLTTVKHSNQPQHF
cdr3_nt: TGTGCCAGCAGTCCACCTTTGACGACAGTAAAACATAGCAATCAGCCCCAGCATTTT

clone_size: .
v_call: TRBV2
cdr3_length: 15
d_call: .
j_call: TRBJ2-1
cdr3_aa: CASSPLGGGGPKQFF
cdr3_nt: TGTGCCAGCAGTCCCCTGGGGGGGGGGGGGCCGAAGCAGTTCTTC

clone_size: .
v_call: TRBV5-1
cdr3_length: 17
d_call: .
j_call: TRBJ1-1
cdr3_aa: CASSSFGSGTPNTEAFF
cdr3_nt: TGCGCCAGCAGTAGTTTCGGCTCCGGGACACCGAACACTGAAGCTTTCTTT

clone_size: many
v_call: TRBV4-1
cdr3_length: 15
d_call: .
j_call: TRBJ1-3
cdr3_aa: CASSQATTSGNTIYF
cdr3_nt: TGCGCCAGCAGCCAAGCCACGACCTCTGGAAACACCATATATTTT

clone_size: few
v_call: TRBV6-5
cdr3_length: 15
d_call: TRBD2
j_call: TRBJ2-1
cdr3_aa: CASSPPGRAGNEQFF
cdr3_nt: TGTGCCAGCAGCCCCCCCGGGAGGGCCGGGAATGAGCAGTTCTTC

clone_size: many
v_call: TRBV12-3/TRBV12-4
cdr3_length: 11
d_call: .
j_call: TRBJ1-1
cdr3_aa: CASSFGGKAFF
cdr3_nt: TGTGCCAGCAGTTTCGGGGGTAAAGCTTTCTTT

clone_size: many
v_call: TRBV7-3
cdr3_length: 17
d_call: TRBD2
j_call: TRBJ2-2
cdr3_aa: CASSRGRLATNTGELFF
cdr3_nt: TGTGCCAGCAGCCGTGGGAGACTAGCGACCAACACCGGGGAGCTGTTTTTT

clone_size: few
v_call: TRBV30
cdr3_length: 12
d_call: .
j_call: TRBJ1-5
cdr3_aa: CAWSPIGGIQHF
cdr3_nt: TGTGCCTGGAGTCCCATAGGGGGGATCCAGCATTTT

clone_size: many
v_call: TRBV7-7
cdr3_length: 13
d_call: .
j_call: TRBJ2-3
cdr3_aa: CASSPVLTDTQYF
cdr3_nt: TGTGCCAGCAGCCCGGTACTCACAGATACGCAGTATTTT

clone_size: many
v_call: TRBV11-2
cdr3_length: 13
d_call: TRBD1
j_call: TRBJ1-1
cdr3_aa: CASSGRDRAYAFF
cdr3_nt: TGTGCCAGCAGCGGCCGGGACAGGGCATACGCTTTCTTT

clone_size: .
v_call: TRBV5-1
cdr3_length: 10
d_call: .
j_call: TRBJ2-1
cdr3_aa: CASSWPEEFF
cdr3_nt: TGCGCCAGCAGCTGGCCCGAGGAGTTCTTC

clone_size: few
v_call: TRBV29-1
cdr3_length: 17
d_call: .
j_call: TRBJ1-1
cdr3_aa: CSVVIPGAPGMNTEAFF
cdr3_nt: TGCAGCGTTGTCATACCAGGGGCCCCTGGGATGAACACTGAAGCTTTCTTT

clone_size: .
v_call: TRBV13
cdr3_length: 17
d_call: TRBD2
j_call: TRBJ2-1
cdr3_aa: CASSFDTSESSYNEQFF
cdr3_nt: TGTGCCAGCAGCTTTGACACTAGCGAAAGCTCCTACAATGAGCAGTTCTTC

clone_size: many
v_call: TRBV6-2/TRBV6-3
cdr3_length: 16
d_call: .
j_call: TRBJ2-7
cdr3_aa: CASSSNRDLIAYEQYF
cdr3_nt: TGTGCCAGCAGTTCGAACCGGGACTTGATCGCCTACGAGCAGTACTTC

clone_size: many
v_call: TRBV4-1
cdr3_length: 13
d_call: .
j_call: TRBJ2-5
cdr3_aa: CASSQETGETQYF
cdr3_nt: TGCGCCAGCAGCCAAGAAACGGGGGAGACCCAGTACTTC

clone_size: many
v_call: TRBV7-3
cdr3_length: 18
d_call: .
j_call: TRBJ2-3
cdr3_aa: CASSLRGGSGSLSRPQYF
cdr3_nt: TGTGCCAGCAGCCTCAGGGGGGGAAGCGGCTCTCTATCTAGGCCGCAGTATTTT

clone_size: many
v_call: TRBV20-1
cdr3_length: 15
d_call: TRBD1
j_call: TRBJ2-7
cdr3_aa: CSPRGKGSRSYEQYF
cdr3_nt: TGCAGTCCCAGGGGGAAAGGATCACGCTCCTACGAGCAGTACTTC

clone_size: many
v_call: TRBV29-1
cdr3_length: 13
d_call: .
j_call: TRBJ1-2
cdr3_aa: CSVETAGNYGYTF
cdr3_nt: TGCAGCGTTGAAACCGCAGGGAACTATGGCTACACCTTC

clone_size: many
v_call: TRBV2
cdr3_length: 15
d_call: .
j_call: TRBJ1-1
cdr3_aa: CASSEAGYMNTEAFF
cdr3_nt: TGTGCCAGCAGTGAGGCAGGTTACATGAACACTGAAGCTTTCTTT

clone_size: many
v_call: TRBV28
cdr3_length: 16
d_call: TRBD2
j_call: TRBJ2-3
cdr3_aa: CASSFEGAGNTDTQYF
cdr3_nt: TGTGCCAGCAGTTTTGAGGGAGCGGGGAACACAGATACGCAGTATTTT

clone_size: many
v_call: TRBV7-9
cdr3_length: 15
d_call: TRBD2
j_call: TRBJ2-1
cdr3_aa: CASREIAGGNNEQFF
cdr3_nt: TGTGCCAGCAGGGAGATAGCGGGGGGCAACAATGAGCAGTTCTTC

clone_size: many
v_call: TRBV7-9
cdr3_length: 12
d_call: .
j_call: TRBJ2-2
cdr3_aa: CASSEAIGELFF
cdr3_nt: TGTGCCAGCAGCGAAGCCATCGGGGAGCTGTTTTTT

clone_size: many
v_call: TRBV14
cdr3_length: 13
d_call: .
j_call: TRBJ2-1
cdr3_aa: CASSPGSHNEQFF
cdr3_nt: TGTGCCAGCAGCCCGGGGTCCCACAATGAGCAGTTCTTC

clone_size: many
v_call: TRBV7-3
cdr3_length: 16
d_call: .
j_call: TRBJ2-2
cdr3_aa: CASSPVGGPNTGELFF
cdr3_nt: TGTGCCAGCAGCCCGGTGGGGGGCCCGAACACCGGGGAGCTGTTTTTT